Included here is one T cell receptor (beta chain) sequence, with context. The CDR3 is made up of 15 amino acids. Trimming cost V 4 bases and J 2 bases, with 14 bases left between them. The germline gives CDR1 MNHEY, CDR2 SMNVEV (reference sequence). The sample is drawn from a study of T cell changes during pregnancy in multiple sclerosis. Assay: immunoSEQ multiplex PCR; the TCRdb copy retains only in-frame clones and omits some. The sample carries 40,000 to 55,000 clones, around nine tenths recorded once. This TCR was recovered from a female donor with multiple sclerosis, enrolled in a pregnancy study. The V call is TRBV27, the J call TRBJ1-2; perhaps TRBD1 as D (6 bases). This material consisted of CD4+ T cells from peripheral blood mononuclear cells, taken before pregnancy. The CDR3 DNA reads as TGTGCCAGCAGTTCCACCACTGGACAGAACTATGGCTACACCTTC. Amino acids: CASSSTTGQNYGYTF.